Detailed here is one T cell receptor beta chain. The antigen is unknown. Method: immunoSEQ multiplex PCR; TCRdb's copy keeps in-frame clones and lacks some. The repertoire includes 60,000 or so clones, roughly 81% of them detected once, and approximately 4.3% sits in the top ten. This specimen comes from a study of a mutant IDH1 vaccine in newly diagnosed glioma. About the research overall: Commencement of vaccination occurred 4-6 weeks following radiotherapy alone, or concurrently with temozolomide cycles. Study-wide findings and caveats: Altogether, 80% to 95% of patients exhibited vaccine-induced immune responses.

There are 15 residues in the CDR3. Germline values: CDR1 SEHNR, CDR2 FQNEAQ (reference sequence). With V trimmed by 5 bases and J by 3 bases, 7 bases remained unmatched. Described time point: week 23, last vaccination. The vaccine gave 300 ug of a 20-mer mutant IDH1 peptide subcutaneously per dose. The chain links TRBV7-9 to TRBJ2-4; 7 bases line up with TRBD1. The source material was PBMCs, sampled from a glioma patient whose treatment included an IDH1 peptide vaccine. This receptor was identified in a man aged 25 to 40 with glioma. CDR3 nucleotide sequence: TGTGCCAGCAGCGAATCGGGACAGTACAAAAACATTCAGTACTTC. Translation: CASSESGQYKNIQYF.